Sequencing of this TCR beta chain was carried out in a study of blood T cell repertoires in COVID-19. Whole-study context: Specimens from acute and convalescent COVID-19 originated in the United States, Italy and Spain. The analysed material was cDNA or gDNA that came from T cells, B-cell-depleted T cells, or PBMCs.

Germline V gene data show CDR1 as ENHRY and CDR2 as SYGVKD. The CDR3 runs to 12 residues. V was pared by 4 bases and J by 6 bases, with 9 bases between. In the authors' methods: Amplified reference gene primers provided the basis for estimating nucleated cell counts. Measured with immunoSEQ multiplex PCR; TCRdb has only the in-frame clones, and not every one. The V and J calls and clone size come from that table; D and trimming were worked out from the DNA. The sample has some 700,000 clones, about nine tenths seen once; the top ten hold roughly 0.26%. The genes are TRBV10-3 and TRBJ1-1, with D hard to call. The TCR was taken from a woman between 18 and 29 years old with acute or convalescent COVID-19. The sequencing sample was made of peripheral blood. CDR3 loop: CAISGEAPEAFF. CDR3 DNA sequence: TGTGCCATCAGTGGAGAAGCGCCTGAAGCTTTCTTT.